These T cell receptor beta chains were read from a single sample in a study of blood T cell repertoires in COVID-19. Sequenced by immunoSEQ multiplex PCR; TCRdb stores in-frame clones only, minus some. This table has fewer than 600,000 clones, roughly 89% appearing once. The material sequenced was peripheral blood. The receptor set was obtained from a young man with COVID-19, enrolled during active disease. The CDR3 runs from the conserved cysteine through the conserved F or W. A D gene is named only where the DNA matches it firmly. Clone size is shown for a subset of rows, as once, few, many or a class of expanded clone.

TRBJ2-3	-	TRBV10-1	TRBD2	TGCGCCAGCAGTGATCATGCGGGGGTCGATACGCAGTATTTT	CASSDHAGVDTQYF
TRBJ1-3	-	TRBV28	-	TGTGCCAGCAGTACTACACCGGTCTCTGGAAACACCATATATTTT	CASSTTPVSGNTIYF
TRBJ1-2	-	TRBV3-1/TRBV3-2	-	TGTGCCAGCAGCCAAGGTGGTTCGGGGATTTATGGCTACACCTTC	CASSQGGSGIYGYTF
TRBJ1-5	few	TRBV19	TRBD1	TGTGCCAGTAGTATTCAGGTAGGGGGCGTTAATCAGCCCCAGCATTTT	CASSIQVGGVNQPQHF
TRBJ2-6	once	TRBV7-9	-	TGTGCCAGCAGCTTAATTCGCTCTGGGGCCAACGTCCTGACTTTC	CASSLIRSGANVLTF
TRBJ2-5	-	TRBV9	TRBD1	TGTGCCAGCAGCGTCACAGGGGGTGGAGAGACCCAGTACTTC	CASSVTGGGETQYF
TRBJ2-2	-	TRBV5-1	-	TGCGCCAGCAGCCCGGGACTCTACACCGGGGAGCTGTTTTTT	CASSPGLYTGELFF
TRBJ1-6	-	TRBV7-9	TRBD1	TGTGCCAGCAGCGCGACAGGGGATAATTCACCCCTCCACTTT	CASSATGDNSPLHF
TRBJ2-7	-	TRBV11-2	TRBD1	TGTGCCAGCAGCCGACAGGGGTACGAGCAGTACTTC	CASSRQGYEQYF
TRBJ2-5	-	TRBV14	TRBD2	TGTGCCAGCAGCCTCCGACTAGCGGGGGAGGGAGAGACCCAGTACTTC	CASSLRLAGEGETQYF
TRBJ2-5	-	TRBV12-3/TRBV12-4	-	TGTGCCAGCAGCGACAGGTACCAAGAGACCCAGTACTTC	CASSDRYQETQYF
TRBJ2-2	-	TRBV2	-	TGTGCCAGCAGTCTCGGGAGACCGAACACCGGGGAGCTGTTTTTT	CASSLGRPNTGELFF
TRBJ1-4	-	TRBV5-1	-	TGCGCCAGCAGCTTGGGCGGCCTTAATGAAAAACTGTTTTTT	CASSLGGLNEKLFF
TRBJ1-1	-	TRBV20-1	TRBD1	TGCAGTGCTAGTAAAGGGGGCAAGAACACTGAAGCTTTCTTT	CSASKGGKNTEAFF
TRBJ2-7	-	TRBV7-2	-	TGTGCCAGCAGCTTAGGTGGTTCCCACTTCTCCTACGAGCAGTACTTC	CASSLGGSHFSYEQYF
TRBJ2-7	-	TRBV6-5	TRBD2	TGTGCCAGCAGTTTCGGGGGGATTGACGAGCAGTACTTC	CASSFGGIDEQYF
TRBJ1-1	-	TRBV12-5	-	TGTGCTAGTGCCCAAATCGGGGGGAACACTGAAGCTTTCTTT	CASAQIGGNTEAFF
TRBJ2-5	-	TRBV18	-	TGTGCCAGCTCACCAGGGAGCGAGACCCAGTACTTC	CASSPGSETQYF
TRBJ1-2	-	TRBV6-1	-	TGTGCCAGCAGTGAAAATGTCGTTTATGGCTACACCTTC	CASSENVVYGYTF
TRBJ2-5	-	TRBV5-1	TRBD2	TGCGCCAGCAGCTGGGCGGGAGGGCGGCAAGAGACCCAGTACTTC	CASSWAGGRQETQYF
TRBJ2-7	-	TRBV27	-	TGTGCCAGCAGTTCGTTCAGGGGTTACGAGCAGTACTTC	CASSSFRGYEQYF
TRBJ2-2	-	TRBV5-4	TRBD1	TGTGCCAGCAGCTTGGGGCGGACAGGGGCGAACACCGGGGAGCTGTTTTTT	CASSLGRTGANTGELFF
TRBJ1-1	-	TRBV10-1	-	TGCGCCAGCAGTGAGTCTGCGCAAATGAACACTGAAGCTTTCTTT	CASSESAQMNTEAFF
TRBJ2-5	-	TRBV12-5	-	TGTGCTAGTGGCGACATCGGACTTCAAGAGACCCAGTACTTC	CASGDIGLQETQYF
TRBJ2-6	-	TRBV27	-	TGTGCCAGCAGTTTGGGAGCTTCTGGGGCCAACGTCCTGACTTTC	CASSLGASGANVLTF
TRBJ2-3	-	TRBV9	-	TGTGCCAGCAACGGAGACCAGACTAGCACAGATACGCAGTATTTT	CASNGDQTSTDTQYF
TRBJ2-5	once	TRBV2	-	TGTGCCAGCAGTGTCAGTACGATCCAAGAGACCCAGTACTTC	CASSVSTIQETQYF
TRBJ2-5	-	TRBV5-1	-	TGCGCCAGCAGCTTTACAGCAAACCAAGAGACCCAGTACTTC	CASSFTANQETQYF
TRBJ2-1	few	TRBV4-1	TRBD2	TGCGCCAGCAGCCAAGATCCAGCGGGGACCTACAATGAGCAGTTCTTC	CASSQDPAGTYNEQFF
TRBJ2-1	-	TRBV6-1	TRBD1	TGTGCCAGCAGTGAATGGCACAGGGGCTACAATGAGCAGTTCTTC	CASSEWHRGYNEQFF
TRBJ1-1	-	TRBV24-1	-	TGTGCCACCAGTGATGGGGGACAATCGAACACTGAAGCTTTCTTT	CATSDGGQSNTEAFF
TRBJ2-1	-	TRBV6-5	TRBD2	TGTGCCAGTTCCAAGCGGGGGGGGAAGCAGTTCTTC	CASSKRGGKQFF
TRBJ1-1	-	TRBV2	-	TGTGCCAGCAGTGAAGAGGGACTCGACTACACTGAAGCTTTCTTT	CASSEEGLDYTEAFF
TRBJ2-5	-	TRBV10-3	TRBD2	TGTGCCATCAGTGAAGGCGGGAGGGGAGTGGAGACCCAGTACTTC	CAISEGGRGVETQYF
TRBJ2-5	-	TRBV7-2	-	TGTGCCAGCAGCCTTAGCGGACCGGGGGAGACCCAGTACTTC	CASSLSGPGETQYF
TRBJ2-7	-	TRBV14	TRBD2	TGTGCCAGCAGCTTTACTAGCGGGAGCGCCTACGAGCAGTACTTC	CASSFTSGSAYEQYF
TRBJ1-4	-	TRBV6-5	-	TGTGCCAGTAGTATAACTTCTAATGAAAAACTGTTTTTT	CASSITSNEKLFF
TRBJ1-2	-	TRBV19	-	TGTGCCAGTGGACTCGAGGGTGGCTACACCTTC	CASGLEGGYTF
TRBJ1-6	-	TRBV19	-	TGTGCCAGTAGTAATCAGGGCCATAATTCACCCCTCCACTTT	CASSNQGHNSPLHF
TRBJ1-5	-	TRBV30	TRBD1	TGTGCCTGGAGTGGGGGGAGGGACGGGACAGGGTACAATCAGCCCCAGCATTTT	CAWSGGRDGTGYNQPQHF
TRBJ2-5	-	TRBV5-1	TRBD2	TGCGCCAGCAGCCTGGCGGGGGAGCAAGAGACCCAGTACTTC	CASSLAGEQETQYF
TRBJ1-2	-	TRBV19	TRBD1	TGTGCCACCCACCCCGGACAGGGGAAAAGAGCTAACTATGGCTACACCTTC	CATHPGQGKRANYGYTF
TRBJ1-2	-	TRBV19	-	TGTGCCAGTAGTATGAAGGGGTTGGATGGCTACACCTTC	CASSMKGLDGYTF
TRBJ1-2	-	TRBV5-4	TRBD1	TGTGCCAGCACCGGTTCAGGGGGTGGAGTGTACGGCTACACCTTC	CASTGSGGGVYGYTF